What follows are 27 T cell receptor beta chains derived from one specimen sequenced in a study of monozygotic twins with inflammatory bowel disease. Each CDR3 protein gets one entry in TCRdb, which reprocessed the 5' RACE reads and gives no DNA. This sample contains approximately 200,000 distinct CDR3 sequences. The material sequenced was blood. The receptors shown here come from a human donor with ulcerative colitis or Crohn's disease, or a healthy co-twin of an affected twin (not recorded which).

This sequence joins TRBV11-2 and TRBJ2-1; the D gene TCRdb calls, TRBD1, cannot be checked with no DNA. The length of the CDR3 is 14 residues. Germline V lookup: CDR1 SGHAT, CDR2 FQNNGV. The CDR3 is CASGQGAHANEQFF.

V gene TRBV18 combines with J gene TRBJ1-1; the TRBD1 assignment by TCRdb is unverifiable without DNA. The CDR3 runs 14 residues. Per germline, CDR1 KGHSH and CDR2 LQKENI. CDR3 protein: CASSLTGVGTEAFF.

The rearrangement joins TRBV3-1 to TRBJ1-2. CDR1 and CDR2 from the germline V gene are LGHDT and YNNKEL (reference sequence). The CDR3 contains 11 residues. The CDR3: CASSLQNGYTF.

The rearrangement joins TRBV5-1 to TRBJ1-1; there is no DNA to check the TCRdb D call of TRBD1. This CDR3 comprises 16 residues. Per germline, CDR1 SGHRS and CDR2 YFSETQ. CDR3 loop: CASSLTGQGATTEAFF.

CDR3 amino acids: CASSVNAQGNSNSPLHF. V gene TRBV9 combines with J gene TRBJ1-6; the TRBD1 assignment by TCRdb is unverifiable without DNA. Germline V CDR1 and CDR2: SGDLS, YYNGEE. There are 17 residues in the CDR3.

V gene TRBV14 combines with J gene TRBJ2-1; TCRdb names TRBD2, which stays unverified in the absence of DNA. CDR1 and CDR2 (germline): SGHDN, FVKESK. This CDR3 region has 15 residues. This chain's CDR3 is CASSQWRGAGNEQFF.

This chain links TRBV7-3 with TRBJ2-3. The CDR3 extends over 14 amino acids. Germline V gene data show CDR1 as SGHTA and CDR2 as FQGTGA. This CDR3 reads CASSLLHSTDTQYF. Drawing the rest from reference TRBV7-3 and TRBJ2-3, the complete variable domain is GAGVSQTPSNKVTEKGKYVELRCDPISGHTALYWYRQSLGQGPEFLIYFQGTGAADDSGLPNDRFFAVRPEGSVSTLKIQRTERGDSAVYLCASSLLHSTDTQYFGPGTRLTVL.

This rearrangement joins TRBV29-1 to TRBJ1-1; TCRdb gives TRBD1 as the D gene, but with no DNA this cannot be confirmed. The CDR3 sequence is 11 residues long. Per the germline V gene, CDR1 is SQVTM and CDR2 is ANQGSEA. CDR3 in amino acids: CSVRANTEAFF.

The chain has TRBV3-1 and TRBJ1-1; the TRBD1 assignment by TCRdb is unverifiable without DNA. The germline gives CDR1 LGHDT, CDR2 YNNKEL (reference sequence). This CDR3 has 15 amino acids. This CDR3 reads CASSGGARLNTEAFF.

The genes are TRBV27 and TRBJ2-3; the D gene TCRdb calls, TRBD2, cannot be checked with no DNA. In germline, CDR1 is MNHEY, CDR2 SMNVEV (reference sequence). The CDR3 length is 17 residues. CDR3 in amino acids: CASRLAGGPEGTDTQYF.

This chain joins TRBV15 and TRBJ2-4; lacking DNA, the TRBD2 call made by TCRdb goes unchecked. Germline V gene data show CDR1 as LNHNV and CDR2 as YYDKDF (reference sequence). This CDR3 is built from 18 residues. Here the CDR3 reads CATSRDSGRGGRYDIQYF.

V and J are TRBV23-1 and TRBJ2-7; TCRdb designates TRBD2, a call that cannot be tested without DNA. TRBV23-1 is recorded as an ORF, its role being uncertain. The CDR3 consists of 17 residues. The CDR3 loop is CASSQSEGGERPYEQYF.

The chain employs TRBV12-3 or TRBV12-4 and TRBJ1-1. The CDR3 extends over 11 amino acids. Here the CDR3 reads CASTSRGEAFF.

The chain is built from TRBV6-5 and TRBJ1-1; TCRdb lists TRBD1, though no DNA is available to test this call. CDR3 length: 15 amino acids. Germline CDR1 MNHEY, CDR2 SVGAGI. CDR3 in amino acids: CASSYSTRGLTEAFF.

The chain couples TRBV5-1 to TRBJ2-3; the D call of TRBD1 rests on TCRdb alone, since no DNA is present to check it. This CDR3 is 15 amino acids long. Germline V gene data show CDR1 as SGHRS and CDR2 as YFSETQ. CDR3 protein: CASSEGLWDTDTQYF.

The chain carries TRBV12-3 or TRBV12-4 and TRBJ2-1; TCRdb outputs TRBD1, but without DNA this stays unchecked. There are 17 residues in the CDR3. CDR3 in amino acids: CASIPQSGTGWANKQFF.

This chain uses TRBV3-1 with TRBJ1-4. Germline V lookup: CDR1 LGHDT, CDR2 YNNKEL (reference sequence). The CDR3 has 11 residues. CDR3 protein: CASSQREKLFF.

The V call is TRBV5-1, the J call TRBJ2-7. The germline V gene encodes CDR1 SGHRS and CDR2 YFSETQ. The CDR3 consists of 14 residues. The CDR3 sequence is CASRASDGAYEQYF.

V is TRBV7-8 and J is TRBJ1-2. The CDR3 sequence is 14 residues long. Germline V gives CDR1 SGHVS, CDR2 FQNEAQ. CDR3 residues: CASSLGGIAYGYTF.

The V and J genes are TRBV20-1 and TRBJ1-1. CDR3 size: 13 residues. Germline-derived CDR1 and CDR2 are DFQATT and SNEGSKA (reference sequence). This CDR3 is CSAREDMNTEAFF.

The V gene is TRBV29-1, the J gene TRBJ1-1. The length of the CDR3 is 13 residues. CDR1 and CDR2 (germline): SQVTM, ANQGSEA. CDR3 amino acids: CSVEVVRGTEAFF.

The chain's CDR3 is CASSTLRGAETQYF. The chain carries TRBV5-5 and TRBJ2-5; TCRdb's D call of TRBD1 is untestable without DNA. The CDR3 consists of 14 residues. Germline-derived CDR1 and CDR2 are SGHKS and YYEKEE (reference sequence).

This chain uses TRBV12-3 or TRBV12-4 with TRBJ2-5; TCRdb's assignment of TRBD1 cannot be checked, as there is no DNA. The CDR3 consists of 15 residues. The CDR3 loop is CASSFTQGVAETQYF.

CDR3 region: CASSPTSYEQYF. The chain is built from TRBV7-2 and TRBJ2-7. The germline gives CDR1 SGHTA, CDR2 FQGNSA. The CDR3 totals 12 residues.

The rearrangement uses TRBV5-1 and TRBJ1-1; checking the TCRdb D call of TRBD1 is not possible without DNA. Germline CDR1 and CDR2: SGHRS and YFSETQ. CDR3 length: 12 residues. The CDR3 loop is CASSLGATEAFF.

V gene TRBV7-2 combines with J gene TRBJ1-5; TCRdb calls TRBD1, which cannot be checked without DNA. The CDR3 loop spans 16 amino acids. The germline V gene has CDR1 SGHTA and CDR2 FQGNSA. CDR3 sequence: CASSAPEGQPAQPQHF. Together with reference TRBV7-2 and TRBJ1-5, the CDR3 gives the full variable domain: GAGVSQSPSNKVTEKGKDVELRCDPISGHTALYWYRQSLGQGLEFLIYFQGNSAPDKSGLPSDRFSAERTGGSVSTLTIQRTQQEDSAVYLCASSAPEGQPAQPQHFGDGTRLSIL.

The chain has TRBV20-1 and TRBJ1-2; with no DNA, the TCRdb D assignment of TRBD1 cannot be verified. The germline V gene encodes CDR1 DFQATT and CDR2 SNEGSKA (reference sequence). This CDR3 is built from 14 residues. The CDR3 sequence: CSAIRDNALYGYTF.